The 26 T cell receptor beta chains listed next were all sequenced from one sample in a study of CD8 T cells in Susac syndrome. Reverse transcription of about 0.5 to 1 ug RNA was performed with random hexamers. TCRdb reprocessed the immunoSEQ multiplex PCR reads via MiXCR and lists one record per CDR3 protein. The table includes 250,000 to 300,000 distinct CDR3 sequences, around 83% detected once. The sample consisted of CD8+ T cells from PBMCs. The receptors were sampled from a human donor with multiple sclerosis.

This chain uses TRBV7-9 with TRBJ2-7, with D perhaps matching TRBD1 (6 bases). V lost 2 bases to trimming and J lost 7 bases, with 24 bases between them. There are 17 residues in the CDR3. Germline lookup yields CDR1 SEHNR and CDR2 FQNEAQ (reference sequence). Written as DNA, the CDR3 is TGTGCCAGCAGCTTACCCATACCCGGGACAAGGACCGAGGAGCAGTACTTC. This codes for CASSLPIPGTRTEEQYF. Complete variable domain (other parts from reference TRBV7-9 and TRBJ2-7): DTGVSQNPRHKITKRGQNVTFRCDPISEHNRLYWYRQTLGQGPEFLTYFQNEAQLEKSRLLSDRFSAERPKGSFSTLEIQRTEQGDSAMYLCASSLPIPGTRTEEQYFGPGTRLTVT.

A few counts support this clonotype. The rearrangement links TRBV6-1 to TRBJ2-4; possibly TRBD2 for D (6 bases). V was pared by 5 bases and J by 8 bases, with 13 bases between. Germline CDR1 and CDR2: MNHNS and SASEGT. The CDR3 runs to 13 residues. CDR3 sequence (DNA): TGTGCCAGCAGTCGGAGGGAGGATGACATTCAGTACTTC. Protein sequence: CASSRREDDIQYF.

The V call is TRBV4-1, the J call TRBJ1-5, with D tentatively TRBD1 (5 bases). CDR1 and CDR2 from the germline V gene are MGHRA and YSYEKL. The CDR3 sequence is 15 residues long. V was cut by 1 base and J by 6 bases, with 13 bases left in between. The DNA for the CDR3 is TGCGCCAGCAGCCAAGGTCAGGGTTTGAGTCAGCCCCAGCATTTT. This translates into CASSQGQGLSQPQHF.

The CDR3 DNA sequence: TGTGCCAGCAGTTTATCCCCGAAGGGACTTGGTAACTATGGCTACACCTTC. Encoded protein: CASSLSPKGLGNYGYTF. The chain recombines TRBV27 with TRBJ1-2; D perhaps matches TRBD1 (5 bases). Germline V gives CDR1 MNHEY, CDR2 SMNVEV (reference sequence). The CDR3 totals 17 residues. The ends were cut back, 0 bases at V and 1 base at J, with 15 bases in the middle.

V and J are TRBV7-9 and TRBJ1-2; D not resolved. Germline lookup yields CDR1 SEHNR and CDR2 FQNEAQ (reference sequence). The CDR3 spans 13 residues. The germline V and J ends were trimmed by 3 bases and 4 bases, with 9 bases remaining between them. DNA for the CDR3: TGTGCCAGCAGCTTGGAGGATATCTATGGCTACACCTTC. This encodes CASSLEDIYGYTF.

V usage is TRBV6-7 and J usage is TRBJ1-5; tentatively, D is TRBD1 (6 bases). TRBV6-7 is assigned to the ORF class and has an uncertain function. Trimming shortened V by 2 bases and J by 3 bases, and 8 bases separated the two germline ends. The CDR3 contains 14 residues. CDR3 sequence: CASSYGQLNQPQHF. Here the CDR3 DNA reads TGTGCCAGCAGTTACGGACAGCTCAATCAGCCCCAGCATTTT.

The rearrangement joins TRBV27 to TRBJ2-7, with unresolved D. Germline-derived CDR1 and CDR2 are MNHEY and SMNVEV (reference sequence). The CDR3 covers 14 residues. Trimming shortened V by 3 bases and J by 5 bases, and 14 bases separated the two germline ends. The CDR3, as DNA: TGTGCCAGCAGTTTTTTGGGATATAGTGACGAGCAGTACTTC. Residues: CASSFLGYSDEQYF.

The chain uses TRBV29-1 and TRBJ1-5, with D perhaps matching TRBD1 (6 bases). Germline V gives CDR1 SQVTM, CDR2 ANQGSEA. V lost 7 bases, J lost 4 bases, and 14 bases lay in between. This CDR3 is 13 amino acids long. CDR3 in DNA: TGCAGCGCCACCACAGGGACAAATCAGCCCCAGCATTTT. It specifies CSATTGTNQPQHF. The full variable domain, completed using reference TRBV29-1 and TRBJ1-5, is SAVISQKPSRDICQRGTSLTIQCQVDSQVTMMFWYRQQPGQSLTLIATANQGSEATYESGFVIDKFPISRPNLTFSTLTVSNMSPEDSSIYLCSATTGTNQPQHFGDGTRLSIL.

Only one count was recorded for this clonotype. The chain has TRBV28 and TRBJ2-7; D is undetermined. Germline loops: CDR1 MDHEN, CDR2 SYDVKM. CDR3 size: 13 residues. The V end was cut by 5 bases, the J end by 4 bases, with 12 bases between. The CDR3 region is CASSPMDRYEQYF. The CDR3 region has the DNA TGTGCCAGCAGTCCTATGGACCGATACGAGCAGTACTTC. Using reference TRBV28 and TRBJ2-7 for the parts outside the CDR3, the full variable domain is DVKVTQSSRYLVKRTGEKVFLECVQDMDHENMFWYRQDPGLGLRLIYFSYDVKMKEKGDIPEGYSVSREKKERFSLILESASTNQTSMYLCASSPMDRYEQYFGPGTRLTVT.

CDR3 nucleotide sequence: TGTGCCAGCAGCCCGGGGCTAGCGGGCTTGAGCTCCTACAATGAGCAGTTCTTC. It specifies CASSPGLAGLSSYNEQFF. The genes are TRBV6-1 and TRBJ2-1, with TRBD2 identical over 8 bases. The V and J ends lost 6 bases and 0 bases, in that order; junction bases with no gene match: 13. The CDR3 extends over 18 amino acids. The germline gives CDR1 MNHNS, CDR2 SASEGT.

The genes are TRBV6-5 and TRBJ2-7; no clear D gene. V gave up 4 bases and J gave up 7 bases, with 14 bases separating them. The CDR3 length is 13 residues. Germline CDR1 reads MNHEY; CDR2 reads SVGAGI. This CDR3 reads CASSSLEALEQYF. The CDR3, as DNA: TGTGCCAGCAGTTCGCTAGAGGCGTTGGAGCAGTACTTC.

The chain combines TRBV27 with TRBJ2-4, with D tentatively TRBD1 or TRBD2 (6 bases each). Germline V gives CDR1 MNHEY, CDR2 SMNVEV (reference sequence). V dropped 2 bases and J dropped 6 bases, with 11 bases sitting between them. This CDR3 spans 14 amino acids. CDR3 in amino acids: CASSLAGGGNIQYF. The CDR3, as DNA: TGTGCCAGCAGTTTAGCCGGAGGGGGAAACATTCAGTACTTC.

The genes are TRBV7-9 and TRBJ2-4; 12 nucleotides agree with TRBD2. Germline lookup yields CDR1 SEHNR and CDR2 FQNEAQ (reference sequence). The CDR3 is made up of 17 amino acids. The V segment lost 5 bases and the J segment 0 bases; nucleotides outside the gene matches: 5. The CDR3 loop reads CASSPRLAGEAKNIQYF. CDR3 DNA: TGTGCCAGCAGCCCAAGACTAGCGGGAGAAGCCAAAAACATTCAGTACTTC.

The chain combines TRBV12-5 with TRBJ2-5; 7 bases map to TRBD1. The V gene's germline CDR1 is LGHNT and CDR2 FRNRAP. The CDR3 is 15 amino acids. Germline trimming cut 6 bases from V and 1 base from J; bases unmatched to any gene: 8. The CDR3 loop is CASGLRDSPQETQYF. Here the CDR3 DNA reads TGTGCTAGTGGCCTCCGGGACAGCCCCCAAGAGACCCAGTACTTC. The variable domain in full, completed from reference TRBV12-5 and TRBJ2-5, reads DARVTQTPRHKVTEMGQEVTMRCQPILGHNTVFWYRQTMMQGLELLAYFRNRAPLDDSGMPKDRFSAEMPDATLATLKIQPSEPRDSAVYFCASGLRDSPQETQYFGPGTRLLVL.

This clonotype was observed a single time. The gene calls are TRBV27 and TRBJ1-1, with D possibly being TRBD1 (6 bases). Germline loops: CDR1 MNHEY, CDR2 SMNVEV (reference sequence). The CDR3 runs to 16 residues. Trimming took 2 bases from V and 3 from J, leaving 16 bases between them. The CDR3 sequence is CASSLGTGSGDTEAFF. In DNA, the CDR3 is TGTGCCAGCAGTTTAGGCACAGGGTCGGGTGACACTGAAGCTTTCTTT.

The chain joins TRBV28 to TRBJ2-1, with unresolved D. CDR1 MDHEN and CDR2 SYDVKM come from the germline V gene. Trimming took 7 bases from V and 4 from J, leaving 11 bases between them. The CDR3 length is 13 residues. Written as DNA, the CDR3 is TGTGCCAGCAACCTAGTCCAGTACAATGAGCAGTTCTTC. Its translation is CASNLVQYNEQFF.

The V and J genes are TRBV19 and TRBJ1-1; D gene ambiguous. Germline V gene lookup returns CDR1 LNHDA and CDR2 SQIVND (reference sequence). CDR3 length: 13 amino acids. V was clipped by 1 base and J by 1 base, with 4 bases between them. CDR3 protein: CASSIAANTEAFF. The CDR3 coding sequence is TGTGCCAGTAGTATAGCCGCGAACACTGAAGCTTTCTTT.

The chain couples TRBV2 to TRBJ2-2; D is perhaps TRBD1 (6 bases). The germline V and J ends were trimmed by 10 bases and 5 bases, with 14 bases remaining between them. The CDR3 extends over 13 amino acids. Germline lookup yields CDR1 SNHLY and CDR2 FYNNEI. In DNA form, the CDR3 reads TGTGCCACCCTAACCCAGGGGACCGGGGAGCTGTTTTTT. It codes for CATLTQGTGELFF. Together with reference TRBV2 and TRBJ2-2, the CDR3 gives the full variable domain: EPEVTQTPSHQVTQMGQEVILRCVPISNHLYFYWYRQILGQKVEFLVSFYNNEISEKSEIFDDQFSVERPDGSNFTLKIRSTKLEDSAMYFCATLTQGTGELFFGEGSRLTVL.

V gene TRBV9 combines with J gene TRBJ1-2, with 12 bases lining up with TRBD1. This CDR3 spans 14 amino acids. The V gene end was trimmed by 3 bases and the J gene end by 6 bases; junction bases not matched to a gene: 3. Germline assignment: CDR1 SGDLS and CDR2 YYNGEE. CDR3 DNA sequence: TGTGCCAGCAGCGCCGGGACAGGGGGCCATGGCTACACCTTC. This codes for CASSAGTGGHGYTF.

V and J are TRBV5-5 and TRBJ1-6, with TRBD1 identical over 7 bases. Germline CDR1 reads SGHKS; CDR2 reads YYEKEE (reference sequence). Trimming removed 2 bases from V and 7 bases from J; junction bases left unmatched: 9. The CDR3 totals 16 residues. CDR3 amino acids: CASSFWDSDYNSPLHF. CDR3 DNA: TGTGCCAGCAGCTTTTGGGACAGTGATTACAATTCACCCCTCCACTTT.

This clonotype has a single count. V and J are TRBV7-9 and TRBJ2-1; 9 positions match TRBD2. CDR3 length: 16 residues. Germline V gene sequence: CDR1 SEHNR, CDR2 FQNEAQ (reference sequence). Losses at the gene ends were 2 bases for V and 2 bases for J; bases not matched to a gene: 4. CDR3 bases: TGTGCCAGCAGCTTAAGCGGGAGGTATGCCTACAATGAGCAGTTCTTC. Amino acids: CASSLSGRYAYNEQFF.

The chain employs TRBV29-1 and TRBJ2-1, with TRBD2 identical over 10 bases. Germline V lookup: CDR1 SQVTM, CDR2 ANQGSEA. The length of the CDR3 is 20 residues. Trimming removed 4 bases from V and 1 base from J; junction bases left unmatched: 19. CDR3 bases: TGCAGCGTTGTCTGGAGTCGACTAGCGGGTTCCAGGGGATCCTACAATGAGCAGTTCTTC. As protein: CSVVWSRLAGSRGSYNEQFF.

The J gene is TRBJ2-1, the V gene TRBV9; 8 bases match TRBD1. Germline V gene data show CDR1 as SGDLS and CDR2 as YYNGEE. The V and J ends lost 4 bases and 4 bases, in that order; junction bases with no gene match: 16. The CDR3 totals 18 residues. CDR3 loop: CASSSPRSGGAGYNEQFF. As DNA, the CDR3 is TGTGCCAGCAGCTCCCCGAGGTCAGGGGGCGCAGGGTACAATGAGCAGTTCTTC.

The chain links TRBV20-1 to TRBJ2-7; D might be TRBD2 (5 bases). Germline V gene data show CDR1 as DFQATT and CDR2 as SNEGSKA (reference sequence). There are 11 residues in the CDR3. V was trimmed by 6 bases and J by 5 bases, leaving 11 bases between them. The CDR3: CSAQPGNEQYF. The CDR3 DNA reads as TGCAGTGCCCAGCCCGGGAACGAGCAGTACTTC.

The chain recombines TRBV3-1 with TRBJ1-1; TRBD1 might be the D (5 bases). This CDR3 is built from 17 residues. Germline CDR1 LGHDT, CDR2 YNNKEL (reference sequence). V was trimmed by 4 bases and J by 0 bases, leaving 18 bases between them. CDR3 in amino acids: CASSPMPRETLNTEAFF. The CDR3, as DNA: TGTGCCAGCAGCCCAATGCCCAGGGAGACGTTGAACACTGAAGCTTTCTTT.

This rearrangement joins TRBV28 to TRBJ2-7; possible D gene TRBD1, 6 bases. Between the trimmed V and J ends, which lost 6 bases and 3 bases, there was a span of 12 bases. Per germline, CDR1 MDHEN and CDR2 SYDVKM. The CDR3 extends over 13 amino acids. CDR3 sequence (DNA): TGTGCCAGCAGCACCGACAGGATCTACGAGCAGTACTTC. Amino acids: CASSTDRIYEQYF.